Detailed here is one T cell receptor beta chain. Its antigen is still unknown. The method was immunoSEQ multiplex PCR; TCRdb's version includes in-frame clones alone and lacks a portion of them. The data show under 130,000 clones, 91% seen once. This sample is part of a study of T cell responses to AZD1222 COVID-19 vaccine. V was pared by 2 bases and J by 5 bases, with 31 bases between. This CDR3 contains 20 residues. Germline loops: CDR1 MDHEN, CDR2 SYDVKM. Broader study findings: A mostly white British donor set with more females was recruited, and clonal diversity was possibly underestimated. Dominant CD4 TCR responses targeted spike regions 160-218 and 743-854. Increased Spike-specific TCR breadth and depth were observed after two AZD1222 doses.

The receptor was derived from an adult in good health. The V call is TRBV28, the J call TRBJ2-7; weak D call: TRBD2 (6 bases). The sample in question was peripheral blood, obtained on day 0 of AZD1222 vaccination. The CDR3 nucleotides are TGTGCCAGCAGTTTAGCCCCAGGGCAGGGAAGTGGGAGGATCGGGGACGAGCAGTACTTC. This translates into CASSLAPGQGSGRIGDEQYF. The entire variable domain, with the rest obtained from reference TRBV28 and TRBJ2-7, is as follows: DVKVTQSSRYLVKRTGEKVFLECVQDMDHENMFWYRQDPGLGLRLIYFSYDVKMKEKGDIPEGYSVSREKKERFSLILESASTNQTSMYLCASSLAPGQGSGRIGDEQYFGPGTRLTVT.